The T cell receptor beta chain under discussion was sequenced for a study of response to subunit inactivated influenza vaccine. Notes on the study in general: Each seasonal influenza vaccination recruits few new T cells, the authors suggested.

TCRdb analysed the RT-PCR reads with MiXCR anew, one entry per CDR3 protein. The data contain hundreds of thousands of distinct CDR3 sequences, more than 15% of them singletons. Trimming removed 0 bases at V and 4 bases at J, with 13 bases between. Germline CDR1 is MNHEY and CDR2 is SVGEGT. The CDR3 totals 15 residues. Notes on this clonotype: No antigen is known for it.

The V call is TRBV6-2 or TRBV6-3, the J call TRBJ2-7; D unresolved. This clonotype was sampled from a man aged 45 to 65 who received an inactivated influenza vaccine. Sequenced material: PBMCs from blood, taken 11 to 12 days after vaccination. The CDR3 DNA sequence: TGTGCCAGCAGTTACTCGATTGATCGAGCTTACGAGCAGTACTTC. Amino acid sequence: CASSYSIDRAYEQYF.